This T cell receptor (beta chain) is drawn from a study of T cell responses to AZD1222 COVID-19 vaccine. The V end lost 6 bases, the J end lost 0 bases, and 8 bases lay between the germline ends. This CDR3 comprises 13 residues. CDR1 and CDR2 (germline): MNHEY, SMNVEV (reference sequence). The data were produced by immunoSEQ multiplex PCR, yet TCRdb's version contains in-frame clones alone and is incomplete. The table shows approximately 110,000 clones, with about nine tenths occurring only once. Findings and limits, study-wide: Receipt of two AZD1222 doses was followed by a rise in Spike-specific TCR breadth and depth.

A word on this clone: Its antigen is still unknown.

The receptor comes from an adult in good health. The sequencing used peripheral blood, collected on day 0 of AZD1222 vaccination. The chain employs TRBV27 and TRBJ1-1, with D possibly matching TRBD1 (5 bases). The CDR3 spells CASRVGVNTEAFF. The DNA for the CDR3 is TGTGCCAGCAGAGTAGGGGTGAACACTGAAGCTTTCTTT.